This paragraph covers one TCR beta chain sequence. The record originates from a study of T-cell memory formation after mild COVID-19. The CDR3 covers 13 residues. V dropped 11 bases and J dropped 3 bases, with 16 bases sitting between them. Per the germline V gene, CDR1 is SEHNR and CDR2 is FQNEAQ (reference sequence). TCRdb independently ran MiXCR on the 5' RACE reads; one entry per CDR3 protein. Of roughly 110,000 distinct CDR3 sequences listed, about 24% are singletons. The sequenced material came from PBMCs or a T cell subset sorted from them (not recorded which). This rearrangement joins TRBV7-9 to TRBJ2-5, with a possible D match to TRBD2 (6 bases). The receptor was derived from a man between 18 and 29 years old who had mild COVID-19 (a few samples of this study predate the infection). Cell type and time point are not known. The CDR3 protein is CAANPWREETQYF. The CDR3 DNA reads TGTGCCGCGAATCCTTGGAGGGAAGAGACCCAGTACTTC. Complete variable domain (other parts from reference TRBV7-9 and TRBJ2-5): DTGVSQNPRHKITKRGQNVTFRCDPISEHNRLYWYRQTLGQGPEFLTYFQNEAQLEKSRLLSDRFSAERPKGSFSTLEIQRTEQGDSAMYLCAANPWREETQYFGPGTRLLVL.